The 30 T cell receptor beta chains below come from one sample, sequenced in a study of tumor-infiltrating T cells and Merkel cell polyomavirus. Study overall: The T cells studied were CD8+ and recognized the Merkel cell polyomavirus KLL epitope.

All patients' tumors stained robustly positive for Merkel cell polyomavirus Large T antigen by immunohistochemistry. Data came from immunoSEQ multiplex PCR; TCRdb stores just in-frame clones and leaves some out. The sample includes 26,000 or so clones, roughly 85% seen only once; the top ten take around 2.8%. The material sequenced was lymph node tissue. The source is a man in his fifties with Merkel cell carcinoma.

V usage is TRBV28 and J usage is TRBJ1-2; D is uncertain. Per germline, CDR1 MDHEN and CDR2 SYDVKM. V dropped 6 bases and J dropped 3 bases, with 8 bases sitting between them. The CDR3 extends over 12 amino acids. CDR3 DNA: TGTGCCAGCAGCCGGCGGGACTATGGCTACACCTTC. It is translated as CASSRRDYGYTF.

In DNA, the CDR3 is TGTGCCAGCAGTACGGGACAGGGGCCCGGGGAGCTGTTTTTT. Amino acid sequence: CASSTGQGPGELFF. V is TRBV5-4 and J is TRBJ2-2; 10 nucleotides match TRBD1. Germline CDR1 and CDR2: SGHNT and YYREEE (reference sequence). The CDR3 runs 14 residues. Losses at the gene ends were 5 bases for V and 6 bases for J; bases not matched to a gene: 4.

The rearrangement joins TRBV28 to TRBJ2-2, with D tentatively TRBD1 (6 bases). V was shortened by 8 bases and J by 4 bases, with 14 bases between the two germline ends. This CDR3 contains 14 residues. Germline CDR1 reads MDHEN; CDR2 reads SYDVKM. This chain's CDR3 is CASSRQGSTGELFF. CDR3 sequence (DNA): TGTGCCAGCTCCAGGCAGGGGAGCACCGGGGAGCTGTTTTTT.

The chain uses TRBV7-9 and TRBJ2-1; D not certain. V was pared by 1 base and J by 6 bases, with 4 bases between. CDR1 SEHNR and CDR2 FQNEAQ come from the germline V gene (reference sequence). This CDR3 region has 12 residues. The CDR3 spells CASSLVLNEQFF. The CDR3 DNA reads as TGTGCCAGCAGCTTAGTCCTCAATGAGCAGTTCTTC.

In nucleotides, the CDR3 is TGTGCCAGCAATCCGGGGGGAGATCAGCCCCAGCATTTT. Amino acids: CASNPGGDQPQHF. The V and J genes are TRBV6-1 and TRBJ1-5; TRBD1 might be the D (5 bases). V shed 7 bases and J shed 5 bases, with 12 bases lying between them. CDR3 size: 13 residues. Germline V gives CDR1 MNHNS, CDR2 SASEGT.

The chain links TRBV19 to TRBJ2-2; D might be TRBD2 (6 bases). V was trimmed by 1 base and J by 2 bases, leaving 8 bases between them. The CDR3 consists of 15 residues. Germline assignment: CDR1 LNHDA and CDR2 SQIVND (reference sequence). CDR3 nucleotides: TGTGCCAGTAGTATAGCACTAGCTAACACCGGGGAGCTGTTTTTT. Translating gives CASSIALANTGELFF. Full variable domain (outside the CDR3, taken from reference TRBV19 and TRBJ2-2): DGGITQSPKYLFRKEGQNVTLSCEQNLNHDAMYWYRQDPGQGLRLIYYSQIVNDFQKGDIAEGYSVSREKKESFPLTVTSAQKNPTAFYLCASSIALANTGELFFGEGSRLTVL.

V and J are TRBV7-3 and TRBJ2-1; 10 bases are shared with TRBD2. The CDR3 is 14 amino acids. Germline V gene sequence: CDR1 SGHTA, CDR2 FQGTGA. V trimming: 6 bases; J trimming: 7 bases; junction bases outside the gene matches: 6. The CDR3 region has the DNA TGTGCCAGCAGGAGCGGGGGGGCCGGGAATGAGCAGTTCTTC. Protein sequence: CASRSGGAGNEQFF.

The V call is TRBV10-3, the J call TRBJ2-7; 13 positions match TRBD2. The J segment lost 2 bases and the V segment lost 6 bases, leaving 10 bases of the junction unmatched. This CDR3 has 17 residues. CDR1 is ENHRY and CDR2 is SYGVKD in the germline V gene. The CDR3 DNA follows: TGTGCCATCAGCGACCAGACTAGCGGGGGGTCTGCCTACGAGCAGTACTTC. Its protein is CAISDQTSGGSAYEQYF.

The chain links TRBV19 to TRBJ2-7; D perhaps matches TRBD2 (7 bases). The CDR3 covers 15 residues. Trimming left V 3 bases short and J 6 bases short, with 18 bases between. The germline V gene encodes CDR1 LNHDA and CDR2 SQIVND (reference sequence). The CDR3 DNA sequence: TGTGCCAGTAGTATGGGGGCCTTACGGGGGGCCGAGCAGTACTTC. Encoded protein: CASSMGALRGAEQYF.

The rearrangement joins TRBV7-3 to TRBJ2-7; 7 bases map to TRBD1. The junction had 9 bases not matched to a gene; V was cut back by 8 bases and J by 2 bases. CDR3 length: 14 amino acids. Germline CDR1 and CDR2: SGHTA and FQGTGA. CDR3 DNA sequence: TGTGCCAGCTCCTGGGGGCAGGGGGCCTACGAGCAGTACTTC. This gives the protein CASSWGQGAYEQYF.

V and J are TRBV5-1 and TRBJ1-3, with D perhaps TRBD1 (5 bases). Germline V gene lookup returns CDR1 SGHRS and CDR2 YFSETQ. This CDR3 region has 14 residues. Trimming took off 4 bases at V and 3 bases at J, with 11 bases between the two ends. As DNA, the CDR3 is TGCGCCAGCAGCCATCAGGGTGATGGAAACACCATATATTTT. Translation gives CASSHQGDGNTIYF.

This rearrangement joins TRBV7-2 to TRBJ1-4; D not certain. Trimming removed 0 bases from V and 4 bases from J, with 3 bases in between. The CDR3 contains 13 residues. Germline CDR1 and CDR2: SGHTA and FQGNSA. CDR3 sequence: CASSLALNEKLFF. CDR3 bases: TGTGCCAGCAGCTTAGCCCTTAATGAAAAACTGTTTTTT.

The DNA for the CDR3 is TGTGCCAGCAGCTTGGGTCTGGGCGCGGCGGCGGGGGAGCAGTACTTC. Translating it yields CASSLGLGAAAGEQYF. This rearrangement joins TRBV7-6 to TRBJ2-7, with D maybe TRBD2 (6 bases). CDR3 length: 16 residues. The V gene's germline CDR1 is SGHVS and CDR2 FNYEAQ. The ends were cut back, 3 bases at V and 7 bases at J, with 22 bases in the middle.

The rearrangement links TRBV15 to TRBJ2-3; possibly TRBD2 for D (6 bases). V was cut by 6 bases and J by 2 bases, with 15 bases left in between. CDR3 length: 15 residues. CDR1 is LNHNV, CDR2 YYDKDF, per germline (reference sequence). CDR3 amino acids: CATRIRRDATDTQYF. In DNA form, the CDR3 reads TGTGCCACCAGGATACGGCGGGATGCCACAGATACGCAGTATTTT.

This chain joins TRBV28 and TRBJ1-6; 10 bases are a match to TRBD1. The V segment lost 5 bases and the J segment 5 bases; nucleotides outside the gene matches: 9. The germline gives CDR1 MDHEN, CDR2 SYDVKM. CDR3 length: 17 residues. CDR3 protein: CASSRTHGTGDNSPLHF. The DNA of the CDR3 is TGTGCCAGCAGTCGAACCCACGGGACAGGGGATAATTCACCCCTCCACTTT.

The chain couples TRBV25-1 to TRBJ1-1, with D unresolved. Germline lookup yields CDR1 MGHDK and CDR2 SYGVNS. V dropped 3 bases and J dropped 5 bases, with 7 bases sitting between them. This CDR3 comprises 12 residues. Here the CDR3 reads CASSDRWTEAFF. The CDR3 region has the DNA TGTGCCAGCAGTGACAGGTGGACTGAAGCTTTCTTT.

This sequence joins TRBV6-6 and TRBJ2-5, with no clear D. The tail of the sequence fits TRBJ2-7 better, so the J call may be wrong. The V gene's germline CDR1 is MNHNY and CDR2 SVGAGI (reference sequence). The CDR3 spans 11 residues. The CDR3 DNA sequence: TGTGCCAGCAGTTCCCGAAACGAGCAGTACTTC. Translation: CASSSRNEQYF.

The chain uses TRBV18 and TRBJ2-1, with 7 bases aligning to TRBD2. Looked up from germline, CDR1 is KGHSH and CDR2 is LQKENI. V lost 3 bases, J lost 3 bases, and 8 bases stayed unmatched. The CDR3 length is 16 residues. As DNA, the CDR3 is TGTGCCAGCTCACCTGCGGGGGTTATCCGCTACAATGAGCAGTTCTTC. Translated, it gives CASSPAGVIRYNEQFF.

The chain employs TRBV28 and TRBJ1-2; D might be TRBD1 (5 bases). The CDR3 extends over 11 amino acids. Trimming stripped 9 bases from V and 5 bases from J, with 10 bases between. Germline CDR1 MDHEN, CDR2 SYDVKM. Here the CDR3 DNA reads TGTGCCAGTCAAGACAGTTATGGCTACACCTTC. Its protein product is CASQDSYGYTF.

The chain carries TRBV6-5 and TRBJ2-7, with 7 bases fitting TRBD2. CDR3 size: 16 residues. The junction had 7 bases not matched to a gene; V was cut back by 2 bases and J by 0 bases. Per germline, CDR1 MNHEY and CDR2 SVGAGI. In nucleotides, the CDR3 is TGTGCCAGCAGTTACAGTAGCGGGCCCGGCTCCTACGAGCAGTACTTC. This gives the protein CASSYSSGPGSYEQYF.

The chain uses TRBV5-4 and TRBJ2-7, with 12 nucleotides matching TRBD1. The J segment lost 2 bases and the V segment lost 3 bases, leaving 3 bases of the junction unmatched. The germline CDR1 and CDR2 sequences are SGHNT and YYREEE (reference sequence). The CDR3 sequence is 15 residues long. The CDR3, as DNA: TGTGCCAGCAGCTGGGGACAGGGGGCTACCTACGAGCAGTACTTC. Its protein is CASSWGQGATYEQYF.

The rearrangement links TRBV6-1 to TRBJ1-2; 10 bases fit TRBD1. The CDR3 consists of 18 residues. V lost 4 bases and J lost 1; bases outside the gene matches: 12. The germline gives CDR1 MNHNS, CDR2 SASEGT. Here the CDR3 DNA reads TGTGCCAGCAGTGGCCGAGGACAGGGGGGATTAGTTAACTATGGCTACACCTTC. Translation gives CASSGRGQGGLVNYGYTF.

The sample holds one count of this clone. V is TRBV11-1 and J is TRBJ2-5; D is possibly TRBD2 (7 bases). The CDR3 length is 16 residues. Per germline, CDR1 SGHAT and CDR2 FQDESV (reference sequence). Trimming stripped 0 bases from V and 5 bases from J, with 16 bases between. Here the CDR3 DNA reads TGTGCCAGCAGCTTAGCGATCGGGGGGCAAGGGGAGACCCAGTACTTC. Amino acid sequence: CASSLAIGGQGETQYF.

This clone was detected only once. The gene calls are TRBV19 and TRBJ1-5; D is unresolved. CDR3 length: 13 residues. Trimming took 5 bases from V and 5 from J, leaving 10 bases between them. Germline-derived CDR1 and CDR2 are LNHDA and SQIVND (reference sequence). In DNA form, the CDR3 reads TGTGCCAGTAGTTCTAGGTATCATCAGCCCCAGCATTTT. Amino acid sequence: CASSSRYHQPQHF.

This clone was counted between two and nine times. This chain uses TRBV29-1 with TRBJ1-1; TRBD1 aligns across 7 bases. This CDR3 has 14 residues. Germline CDR1 reads SQVTM; CDR2 reads ANQGSEA. V shed 5 bases and J 0 bases; nucleotides not matched to a gene: 6. The CDR3 bases are TGCAGCGTTAAACTACAGGGGATGAACACTGAAGCTTTCTTT. Protein: CSVKLQGMNTEAFF.

This chain uses TRBV11-2 with TRBJ2-3; 7 bases map to TRBD2. Germline values: CDR1 SGHAT, CDR2 FQNNGV. V gave up 4 bases and J gave up 2 bases; unmatched junction bases: 3. The CDR3 totals 14 residues. For the CDR3, the DNA is TGTGCCAGCAGCTCGGGGACTAACACAGATACGCAGTATTTT. Protein product: CASSSGTNTDTQYF.

This clone was detected only a few times. The V gene is TRBV30, the J gene TRBJ2-5, with TRBD2 matching 12 bases. V was pared by 7 bases and J by 2 bases, with 5 bases of the junction left unmatched. The V gene's germline CDR1 is GTSNPN and CDR2 SVGIG (reference sequence). This CDR3 comprises 14 residues. CDR3 DNA sequence: TGTGCCTATACGGGGACTAGCGGGCAAGAGACCCAGTACTTC. The encoded protein is CAYTGTSGQETQYF.

This chain joins TRBV6-1 and TRBJ1-1; weak D call: TRBD1 (6 bases). V lost 3 bases, J lost 1 base, and 12 bases lay in between. Germline CDR1 is MNHNS and CDR2 is SASEGT. The CDR3 loop spans 15 amino acids. CDR3 coding DNA: TGTGCCAGCAGTGATCCAGGGGAAGGGAACACTGAAGCTTTCTTT. It translates to CASSDPGEGNTEAFF.

The chain combines TRBV19 with TRBJ2-3; D is perhaps TRBD1 (5 bases). CDR1 is LNHDA and CDR2 is SQIVND in the germline V gene (reference sequence). The V end was cut by 6 bases, the J end by 2 bases, with 18 bases between. There are 16 residues in the CDR3. The CDR3 DNA sequence: TGTGCCAGTAGGGGGCTGGGGCTACGAGACACAGATACGCAGTATTTT. It translates to CASRGLGLRDTDTQYF.

This clone was counted only a few times. The rearrangement uses TRBV6-6 and TRBJ2-3; 11 bases align to TRBD1. This CDR3 is built from 16 residues. Germline CDR1 MNHNY, CDR2 SVGAGI (reference sequence). The ends lost 10 bases at V and 2 bases at J; junction bases unmatched: 11. The CDR3 sequence: CAILPGTGGDTDTQYF. DNA for the CDR3: TGTGCCATCCTACCCGGGACAGGGGGTGACACAGATACGCAGTATTTT.